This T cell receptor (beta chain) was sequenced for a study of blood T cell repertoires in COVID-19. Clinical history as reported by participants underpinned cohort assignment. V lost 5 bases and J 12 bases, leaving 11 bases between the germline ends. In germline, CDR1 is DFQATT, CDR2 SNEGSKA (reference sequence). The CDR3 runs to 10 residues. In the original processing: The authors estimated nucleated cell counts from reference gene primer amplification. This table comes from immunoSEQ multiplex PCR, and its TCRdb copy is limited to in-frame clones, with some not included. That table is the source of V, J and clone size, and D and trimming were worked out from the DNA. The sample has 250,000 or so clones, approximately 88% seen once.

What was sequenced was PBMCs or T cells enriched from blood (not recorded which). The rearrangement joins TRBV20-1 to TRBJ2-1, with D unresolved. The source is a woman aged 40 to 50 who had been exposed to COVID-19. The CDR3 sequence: CSAGTIWQFF. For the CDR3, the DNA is TGCAGTGCTGGTACTATCTGGCAGTTCTTC.